The 26 T cell receptor beta chains in this list originate from one sample, sequenced in a study of Graves' ophthalmopathy and Graves' hyperthyroidism. Scientists amplified the TCR beta CDR3 regions from RNA transcripts. RT-PCR with HTBI primers came first, then second-round multiplex PCR. MiXCR, run by TCRdb on the multiplex PCR reads, gives a single entry per CDR3 protein. The sample lists hundreds of thousands of distinct CDR3 sequences, 22% occurring once. The specimen sequenced was peripheral blood. Receptors were obtained from a woman younger than 30 with stable Graves' hyperthyroidism. Some clones in this sample may be carry-over from other donors' samples.

This clonotype was detected many times. The genes are TRBV4-1 and TRBJ1-2; D gene uncertain. The CDR3 runs 15 residues. In germline, CDR1 is MGHRA, CDR2 YSYEKL. The ends were cut back, 0 bases at V and 8 bases at J, with 16 bases in the middle. The CDR3 loop reads CASSQDSRVPRGYTF. The CDR3 DNA reads as TGCGCCAGCAGCCAAGATTCCCGAGTACCTCGGGGCTACACCTTC.

This clonotype showed up many times. This sequence joins TRBV6-1 and TRBJ1-2; possible D gene TRBD1, 5 bases. Germline lookup yields CDR1 MNHNS and CDR2 SASEGT. Trimming left V 6 bases short and J 6 bases short, with 17 bases between. This CDR3 is built from 14 residues. CDR3 DNA sequence: TGTGCCAGCAGCCTAAATCCAGTCAGGGATGGCTACACCTTC. Translated, it gives CASSLNPVRDGYTF.

This clonotype was counted many times. The gene calls are TRBV14 and TRBJ1-1; TRBD1 aligns across 7 bases. There are 15 residues in the CDR3. Per germline, CDR1 SGHDN and CDR2 FVKESK. V was pared by 3 bases and J by 4 bases, with 8 bases of the junction left unmatched. The CDR3 loop is CASSHLRDRATEAFF. The CDR3, as DNA: TGTGCCAGCAGCCACCTCCGAGACAGGGCCACTGAAGCTTTCTTT. The whole variable domain, remainder taken from reference TRBV14 and TRBJ1-1, is EAGVTQFPSHSVIEKGQTVTLRCDPISGHDNLYWYRRVMGKEIKFLLHFVKESKQDESGMPNNRFLAERTGGTYSTLKVQPAELEDSGVYFCASSHLRDRATEAFFGQGTRLTVV.

The genes are TRBV5-1 and TRBJ2-3; tentatively, D is TRBD1 (6 bases). This CDR3 comprises 15 residues. The V end lost 0 bases, the J end lost 2 bases, and 10 bases lay between the germline ends. Germline V gene sequence: CDR1 SGHRS, CDR2 YFSETQ. The CDR3 DNA follows: TGCGCCAGCAGCTTGGGGGACATACCCACAGATACGCAGTATTTT. This gives the protein CASSLGDIPTDTQYF.

This sequence joins TRBV18 and TRBJ2-5; D uncertain. The CDR3 sequence is 15 residues long. The V end was cut by 0 bases, the J end by 4 bases, with 12 bases between. Germline V gives CDR1 KGHSH, CDR2 LQKENI. The CDR3 DNA is TGTGCCAGCTCACCACCGGATAGTTATGGAGAGACCCAGTACTTC. It yields the protein CASSPPDSYGETQYF.

This clonotype was recorded at least ten times. The CDR3 loop reads CASSRPPGVTSYEQYF. The CDR3 bases are TGTGCCAGCAGCCGCCCCCCCGGAGTTACCTCCTACGAGCAGTACTTC. This chain joins TRBV11-1 and TRBJ2-7; no clear D gene. V was pared by 5 bases and J by 0 bases, with 17 bases between. The germline CDR1 and CDR2 sequences are SGHAT and FQDESV (reference sequence). The CDR3 spans 16 residues.

The J gene is TRBJ2-2, the V gene TRBV6-5; possible D gene TRBD1, 8 bases. Trimming pared 6 bases from V and 6 bases from J, leaving 20 bases between. The CDR3 has 16 amino acids. Germline CDR1 and CDR2: MNHEY and SVGAGI. CDR3 sequence (DNA): TGTGCCAGCAGACTCGGACAGGGAGGGTTCGCCGGGGAGCTGTTTTTT. Translated: CASRLGQGGFAGELFF.

This clonotype showed up many times. The V gene is TRBV27, the J gene TRBJ2-7; D call uncertain. Trimming cost V 2 bases and J 6 bases, with 11 bases left between them. CDR3 length equals 13 residues. The germline gives CDR1 MNHEY, CDR2 SMNVEV (reference sequence). CDR3 protein: CASSLVGSGEQYF. The DNA for the CDR3 is TGTGCCAGCAGTTTAGTGGGGTCAGGCGAGCAGTACTTC.

This clonotype was seen at least ten times. The chain combines TRBV28 with TRBJ1-1; D gene uncertain. The CDR3 consists of 13 residues. V was trimmed by 6 bases and J by 4 bases, leaving 12 bases between them. Germline CDR1 and CDR2: MDHEN and SYDVKM. This CDR3 is CASRTQEGTEAFF. The DNA of the CDR3 is TGTGCCAGCAGGACTCAGGAGGGCACTGAAGCTTTCTTT.

This clonotype was recorded a few times. The chain is built from TRBV28 and TRBJ2-5; perhaps TRBD2 as D (5 bases). Looked up from germline, CDR1 is MDHEN and CDR2 is SYDVKM. V lost 3 bases to trimming and J lost 7 bases, with 18 bases between them. The CDR3 has 15 residues. CDR3 protein: CASSLSPGMVPTQYF. DNA for the CDR3: TGTGCCAGCAGTTTGAGCCCGGGGATGGTACCGACCCAGTACTTC.

This clonotype was observed at least ten times. The chain couples TRBV2 to TRBJ2-7; tentatively, D is TRBD1 (6 bases). Trimming pared 8 bases from V and 2 bases from J, leaving 10 bases between. The CDR3 sequence is 12 residues long. CDR1 SNHLY and CDR2 FYNNEI come from the germline V gene. The CDR3 DNA reads TGTGCCAGCCTACAGGGTACCTACGAGCAGTACTTC. Translating it yields CASLQGTYEQYF.

This clonotype was detected ten times or more. CDR3 residues: CASSEGAFYGYTF. For the CDR3, the DNA is TGTGCCAGCAGTGAAGGGGCTTTCTATGGCTACACCTTC. The chain employs TRBV12-3 or TRBV12-4 and TRBJ1-2; D is perhaps TRBD1 (5 bases). The CDR3 contains 13 residues. With 5 bases removed from V and 4 bases from J, the gap between germline ends came to 11 bases.

The chain has TRBV11-2 and TRBJ1-5; 7 bases are a match to TRBD1. V gave up 5 bases and J gave up 4 bases; unmatched junction bases: 8. Germline CDR1 reads SGHAT; CDR2 reads FQNNGV. The CDR3 is 15 amino acids. The CDR3 DNA follows: TGTGCCAGCAGCAAGGGGGCAGGGGAAAATCAGCCCCAGCATTTT. It translates to CASSKGAGENQPQHF.

The table lists this clonotype with a few counts. A much larger clone sits a single nucleotide away, making a read error possible. The chain links TRBV15 to TRBJ1-2; unclear D gene. The CDR3 spans 14 residues. In germline, CDR1 is LNHNV, CDR2 YYDKDF (reference sequence). The V end was cut by 3 bases, the J end by 2 bases, with 10 bases between. The CDR3 nucleotides are TGTGCCACCAGCAGTCCGGTACAGAACTATGGCTACACCTTC. It translates to CATSSPVQNYGYTF.

V and J are TRBV28 and TRBJ2-7; tentative D call: TRBD2 (5 bases). CDR3 length equals 15 residues. V gave up 1 base and J gave up 3 bases, with 13 bases separating them. Germline V gene data show CDR1 as MDHEN and CDR2 as SYDVKM. The CDR3 reads CASSLSAGGRYEQYF. DNA for the CDR3: TGTGCCAGCAGTTTATCGGCGGGTGGCCGCTACGAGCAGTACTTC.

The sample holds many counts of this clonotype. One base away lies a much larger clone, so this may be a sequencing read error. The J gene is TRBJ1-5, the V gene TRBV12-3 or TRBV12-4; D call uncertain. This CDR3 has 14 amino acids. Trimming took off 4 bases at V and 1 base at J, with 8 bases between the two ends. CDR3 sequence (DNA): TGTGCCAGCAGTTGGCGGACCAGCAATCAGCCCCAGCATTTT. Amino acid sequence: CASSWRTSNQPQHF.

To note about this clonotype: Given a much more abundant clone one base away, this may be a read error. The chain combines TRBV12-3 or TRBV12-4 with TRBJ2-5; no firm D call. V lost 7 bases, J lost 6 bases, and 24 bases lay in between. This CDR3 region has 16 residues. For the CDR3, the DNA is TGTGCCAGCACTTCCCCCGAAGCGTGGGGTAGAAAGACCCAGTACTTC. It encodes CASTSPEAWGRKTQYF.

The chain combines TRBV28 with TRBJ1-1, with D uncertain. V lost 7 bases to trimming and J lost 1 base, with 19 bases between them. CDR1 MDHEN and CDR2 SYDVKM come from the germline V gene. The CDR3 spans 16 residues. In DNA, the CDR3 is TGTGCCAGCACCTCGAACCTCCCAGGTGAGAACACTGAAGCTTTCTTT. This translates into CASTSNLPGENTEAFF.

This clonotype has at least ten counts. The genes are TRBV6-1 and TRBJ2-2, with a possible D match to TRBD1 (6 bases). The CDR3 loop spans 14 amino acids. Between the trimmed V and J ends, which lost 8 bases and 0 bases, there was a span of 10 bases. The V gene's germline CDR1 is MNHNS and CDR2 SASEGT. The CDR3 reads CASADRTNTGELFF. The CDR3 DNA reads TGTGCCAGCGCAGACAGGACGAACACCGGGGAGCTGTTTTTT.

Only a few counts were recorded for this clonotype. A much larger clone is a single base away; this may be a read error. The chain carries TRBV2 and TRBJ2-5, with D hard to call. CDR1 and CDR2 from the germline V gene are SNHLY and FYNNEI. This CDR3 is built from 15 residues. CDR3 sequence reads: CASSVSASPQETKYF. DNA of the CDR3: TGTGCCAGCAGTGTGTCCGCTAGTCCCCAAGAGACCAAGTACTTC.

This clonotype was counted at least ten times. The chain carries TRBV6-1 and TRBJ2-5; 10 bases agree with TRBD2. Germline V gives CDR1 MNHNS, CDR2 SASEGT. The CDR3 runs 14 residues. The trim removed 8 bases at V and 5 bases at J, leaving 8 bases unmatched. CDR3 nucleotide sequence: TGTGCCAGCGGTAAAGCGGGGGGGCCTGAGACCCAGTACTTC. Translated, it gives CASGKAGGPETQYF.

This clonotype has a count of ten or more. The chain recombines TRBV6-2 or TRBV6-3 with TRBJ1-1; maybe TRBD1 (6 bases). Germline lookup yields CDR1 MNHEY and CDR2 SVGEGT. The CDR3 totals 12 residues. Trimming took 6 bases from V and 8 from J, leaving 13 bases between them. CDR3 sequence (DNA): TGTGCCAGCAGCTGGGGGCCCTGGGAAGCTTTCTTT. Its translation is CASSWGPWEAFF.

In its sample, this clonotype was seen many times. The chain joins TRBV5-6 to TRBJ2-7, with 7 nucleotides matching TRBD1. The CDR3 has 15 amino acids. Per the germline V gene, CDR1 is SGHDT and CDR2 is YYEEEE. Trimming removed 4 bases from V and 2 bases from J; junction bases left unmatched: 9. The CDR3: CASSATGVGPYEQYF. The CDR3 DNA is TGTGCCAGCAGCGCCACAGGGGTGGGTCCCTACGAGCAGTACTTC.

This clonotype showed up many times. V is TRBV9 and J is TRBJ1-1; D not certain. Germline V lookup: CDR1 SGDLS, CDR2 YYNGEE. The V gene lost 3 bases and the J gene lost 4 bases, with 7 bases spanning the gap. The CDR3 totals 12 residues. The CDR3 spells CASSGSSTEAFF. CDR3 DNA: TGTGCCAGCAGCGGTAGTTCCACTGAAGCTTTCTTT.

In this sample, this clonotype turned up many times. V gene TRBV6-6 combines with J gene TRBJ2-7; tentative D call: TRBD1 (6 bases). The CDR3 totals 13 residues. Germline V lookup: CDR1 MNHNY, CDR2 SVGAGI (reference sequence). V dropped 4 bases and J dropped 6 bases, with 13 bases sitting between them. The CDR3 nucleotides are TGTGCCAGCAGTTCGGGACACCAAGCCGAGCAGTACTTC. It is translated as CASSSGHQAEQYF.

This clonotype was counted a few times. The chain is built from TRBV6-5 and TRBJ2-5; 11 nucleotides match TRBD2. CDR1 is MNHEY, CDR2 SVGAGI, per germline. V shed 6 bases, J shed 4 bases, and the junction held 22 bases outside the gene matches. This CDR3 region has 20 residues. CDR3 sequence (DNA): TGTGCCAGCAGCCGGGGGTTAGCGGGGGGGCCGTTTTCCTATCGAGAGACCCAGTACTTC. This codes for CASSRGLAGGPFSYRETQYF.